This is a list of T cell receptor beta chains from one sample in a study of CD8 T cells in Susac syndrome. Each CDR3 protein gets one entry after TCRdb re-called the immunoSEQ multiplex PCR reads with MiXCR. This table holds 77,000 or so distinct CDR3 sequences, roughly 95% found once. The sequenced material came from CD8+ T cells from PBMCs. These receptor sequences come from a human donor with multiple sclerosis. Each CDR3 is given with its conserved first and last residue.

v_call,j_call,cdr3_aa
TRBV25-1,TRBJ1-2,CASSEYTGNSYGYTF
TRBV13,TRBJ2-7,CASSLRPVEYEQYF
TRBV30,TRBJ2-7,CAWSQLSEQYF
TRBV27,TRBJ2-7,CASSPDIPSSYEQYF
TRBV29-1,TRBJ1-1,CSVAKWDRVRPEAFF
TRBV4-2,TRBJ1-5,CASSQEGPGQPQHF
TRBV7-6,TRBJ2-3,CASNQLRLTDADTQYF
TRBV27,TRBJ1-1,CASSPGRFEENTEAFF
TRBV11-2,TRBJ1-3,CASSLWDSSGNTIYF
TRBV7-9,TRBJ2-7,CASSLATGGYEQYF
TRBV29-1,TRBJ1-2,CSVETGYGYTF
TRBV12-3/TRBV12-4,TRBJ2-3,CASSLGGEADTQYF
TRBV27,TRBJ2-7,CASSLRQTSRGKGDEQYF
TRBV9,TRBJ2-7,CASSRQLAVVTKEQYF
TRBV12-3/TRBV12-4,TRBJ2-1,CASSLAAAGAYNEQFF
TRBV6-2/TRBV6-3,TRBJ1-5,CASGGTASRPQHF
TRBV27,TRBJ2-7,CASSLRAPRREGHEQYF
TRBV18,TRBJ2-7,CASSPSGTGYEQYF
TRBV18,TRBJ2-1,CASSPPTGGYNEQFF
TRBV30,TRBJ1-2,CAWSTTGLYGYTF
TRBV4-3,TRBJ1-4,CASSQDLVGRGPEKLFF
TRBV12-3/TRBV12-4,TRBJ1-2,CASTHRLSVRGRVTNYGYTF
TRBV20-1,TRBJ1-5,CSASAIGGNQPQHF
TRBV30,TRBJ2-7,CAWKYRDRGHEQYF
TRBV29-1,TRBJ1-2,CSVLSANYGYTF
TRBV27,TRBJ2-1,CASSLGSVWNEQFF
TRBV7-9,TRBJ2-5,CASSYLAGEGQETQYF
TRBV6-5,TRBJ2-7,CASSYSFGTGGYEQYF
TRBV29-1,TRBJ2-7,CSERDRGLASYEQYF